A selection of T cell receptor beta chains follows, all from one sample in a study of blood T cells in healthy people across ages. TCRdb passed the 5' RACE reads through MiXCR, listing each CDR3 protein once. The table includes around 990,000 distinct CDR3 sequences, around two fifths detected once. Input material: blood. The receptors were sampled from a young man in good health. Both conserved end residues are part of each CDR3. The order of the fields is D gene, clone size, J gene, V gene, CDR3 protein, CDR3 DNA. D genes are given only for firm matches. Size is omitted from some rows. Given values are once, few, many or a class for expanded clones.

>NA|NA|TRBJ2-7|TRBV20-1
CSATRDTHYEQYF
TGCAGTGCTACACGGGACACACACTACGAGCAGTACTTC
>NA|many|TRBJ1-2|TRBV29-1
CSGHAGHGYTF
TGCAGCGGCCATGCAGGGCATGGCTACACCTTC
>NA|NA|TRBJ1-2|TRBV7-2
CASSLEQGGYTF
TGTGCCAGCAGCTTAGAACAGGGCGGCTACACCTTC
>TRBD1|few|TRBJ1-6|TRBV7-6
CASSQDRGEHSPLHF
TGTGCCAGCAGCCAAGACAGGGGAGAGCATTCACCCCTCCACTTT
>NA|NA|TRBJ2-1|TRBV6-6
CASSYVNGQEQFF
TGTGCCAGCAGTTACGTTAACGGGCAAGAGCAGTTCTTC
>NA|few|TRBJ2-3|TRBV2
CASSEEAMIGTSVTDTQYF
TGTGCCAGCAGTGAAGAGGCGATGATCGGGACATCCGTCACAGATACGCAGTATTTT
>NA|NA|TRBJ1-6|TRBV20-1
CSARSTNNSPLHF
TGCAGTGCTAGGTCGACTAATAATTCACCCCTCCACTTT
>TRBD2|NA|TRBJ2-7|TRBV30
CAWSTSGTSPNEQYF
TGTGCCTGGTCTACCTCCGGGACTAGTCCCAATGAGCAGTACTTC
>TRBD2|NA|TRBJ2-1|TRBV7-2
CASSLDEQRGYNEQFF
TGTGCCAGCAGCTTAGATGAACAGCGGGGTTACAATGAGCAGTTCTTC
>NA|NA|TRBJ2-5|TRBV5-1
CASKGTTNQETQYF
TGCGCCAGCAAAGGGACAACCAACCAAGAGACCCAGTACTTC
>NA|NA|TRBJ1-5|TRBV30
CAWSRGYSNQPQHF
TGTGCCTGGAGTCGGGGCTATAGCAATCAGCCCCAGCATTTT
>NA|few|TRBJ1-5|TRBV20-1
CSAHTTRAGVGQPQHF
TGCAGTGCCCACACTACCCGGGCAGGGGTTGGTCAGCCCCAGCATTTT
>NA|many|TRBJ2-3|TRBV11-1
CASSLQDTQYF
TGTGCCAGCAGCTTACAAGATACGCAGTATTTT
>NA|many|TRBJ2-5|TRBV7-9
CASSLEAQETQYF
TGTGCCAGCAGCCTGGAAGCTCAAGAGACCCAGTACTTC
>NA|few|TRBJ1-1|TRBV18
CASSPAPVDNTEAFF
TGTGCCAGCTCACCGGCTCCAGTGGATAACACTGAAGCTTTCTTT
>TRBD2|NA|TRBJ2-2|TRBV12-3/TRBV12-4
CASSETSGWRELFF
TGTGCCAGCAGTGAGACTAGCGGTTGGAGGGAGCTGTTTTTT
>NA|NA|TRBJ2-1|TRBV4-1
CASSPDREQFF
TGCGCCAGCAGCCCTGACCGGGAGCAGTTCTTC
>TRBD1|few|TRBJ2-1|TRBV6-2/TRBV6-3
CASSYSGQVNSRSNEQFF
TGTGCCAGCAGTTACTCGGGACAGGTCAATTCTCGTTCGAATGAGCAGTTCTTC
>NA|NA|TRBJ2-2|TRBV11-2
CASSPPGVARRELFF
TGTGCCAGCAGCCCCCCCGGGGTAGCTAGGCGGGAGCTGTTTTTT
>TRBD1|many|TRBJ1-2|TRBV7-9
CASSPRDRTNYGYTF
TGTGCCAGCAGCCCTCGGGACAGAACTAACTATGGCTACACCTTC
>NA|NA|TRBJ2-3|TRBV7-2
CASSLEVGGNTQYF
TGTGCCAGCAGCCTCGAGGTCGGCGGCAATACGCAGTATTTT
>NA|few|TRBJ1-2|TRBV7-2
CASSFFSGSSANYGYTF
TGTGCCAGCAGCTTCTTTTCCGGTAGCAGCGCTAACTATGGCTACACCTTC
>TRBD1|few|TRBJ1-2|TRBV2
CASDERGQLPNGYTF
TGTGCCAGCGATGAACGGGGACAGCTACCTAATGGCTACACCTTC
>NA|NA|TRBJ1-2|TRBV10-3
CAISSQAYGYGYTF
TGTGCCATCAGTTCCCAAGCCTATGGCTATGGCTACACCTTC
>NA|NA|TRBJ2-7|TRBV4-2
CASSQDGHTGTLSYEQYF
TGTGCCAGCAGCCAAGATGGTCATACTGGGACACTATCCTACGAGCAGTACTTC
>NA|NA|TRBJ2-1|TRBV10-3
CAISELTGPQRHEQFF
TGTGCCATCAGTGAGCTTACAGGTCCCCAGCGCCATGAGCAGTTCTTC
>TRBD1|NA|TRBJ2-7|TRBV10-3
CAISPGQGNSYEQYF
TGTGCCATCAGCCCGGGACAGGGGAACTCCTACGAGCAGTACTTC
>NA|NA|TRBJ1-1|TRBV5-1
CASRSEGQNTEAFF
TGCGCCAGCAGGTCCGAGGGGCAGAACACTGAAGCTTTCTTT
>TRBD2|NA|TRBJ2-3|TRBV6-4
CASSDSSLRAGVTGTQYF
TGTGCCAGCAGTGACTCCTCTCTCCGGGCGGGGGTCACAGGTACGCAGTATTTT
>NA|NA|TRBJ1-1|TRBV21-1
CASAPRDRGVNTEAFF
TGTGCCAGCGCCCCCAGGGACAGGGGGGTTAACACTGAAGCTTTCTTT
>NA|NA|TRBJ2-3|TRBV9
CASSGSGPDITDTQYF
TGTGCCAGCAGCGGATCCGGTCCCGACATCACAGATACGCAGTATTTT
>NA|few|TRBJ2-7|TRBV10-3
CAISDREQSEQYF
TGTGCCATCAGTGACAGGGAACAGTCCGAGCAGTACTTC